The 27 T cell receptor beta chains listed next were all sequenced from one sample in a study of T cells in Graves' hyperthyroidism and ophthalmopathy. Amplified TCR beta CDR3 regions derived from RNA transcripts. Carried out on the TCR CDR3, a first-round RT-PCR used the HTBI primer set. One entry per CDR3 protein, called by TCRdb with MiXCR from the multiplex PCR reads. The sample has under 400,000 distinct CDR3 sequences, roughly 20% seen once. Sequencing input: blood. The receptors here all came from a woman aged 50 to 65 with Graves' hyperthyroidism.

This clonotype occurred many times. The V call is TRBV3-1, the J call TRBJ1-1; a possible D gene is TRBD1 (5 bases). V lost 1 base to trimming and J lost 7 bases, with 16 bases between them. The CDR3 is made up of 15 amino acids. Germline CDR1 reads LGHDT; CDR2 reads YNNKEL (reference sequence). This CDR3 reads CASSQAPGTPSEAFF. CDR3 DNA: TGTGCCAGCAGCCAAGCACCAGGGACCCCAAGTGAAGCTTTCTTT.

In its sample, this clonotype was seen a few times. The chain employs TRBV13 and TRBJ1-3; D gene unclear. The V gene's germline CDR1 is PRHDT and CDR2 FYEKMQ (reference sequence). V was pared by 8 bases and J by 4 bases, with 12 bases between. The CDR3 length is 13 residues. CDR3 DNA: TGTGCCAGCGCCCCCAAATCCGGAAACACCATATATTTT. This encodes CASAPKSGNTIYF.

This chain uses TRBV12-3 or TRBV12-4 with TRBJ2-3; D possibly matches TRBD1 or TRBD2 (7 bases each). The CDR3 is 15 amino acids. Between the trimmed V and J ends, which lost 8 bases and 2 bases, there was a span of 17 bases. The chain's CDR3 is CASWGGGSYTDTQYF. CDR3 DNA: TGTGCCAGCTGGGGAGGGGGCAGTTACACAGATACGCAGTATTTT.

The chain is built from TRBV6-5 and TRBJ2-7; 13 nucleotides align to TRBD2. CDR3 length: 16 residues. V shed 2 bases, J shed 5 bases, and the junction held 6 bases outside the gene matches. Germline values: CDR1 MNHEY, CDR2 SVGAGI. CDR3 sequence reads: CASSYPGLAGVNEQYF. The CDR3 DNA follows: TGTGCCAGCAGTTACCCCGGACTAGCGGGAGTCAACGAGCAGTACTTC.

The table lists this clonotype with many counts. The CDR3 region is CASSPLAGDYNEQFF. The CDR3 coding sequence is TGTGCCAGCAGCCCCCTAGCGGGAGACTACAATGAGCAGTTCTTC. This chain connects TRBV7-3 to TRBJ2-1; TRBD2 matches 10 bases. The germline V gene has CDR1 SGHTA and CDR2 FQGTGA. This CDR3 comprises 15 residues. V dropped 5 bases and J dropped 3; count of bases not matched to a gene: 4.

This clonotype was found a few times. A clone one base away is much larger, so this may be a read error. The chain carries TRBV30 and TRBJ1-5; D unresolved. CDR3 length: 15 residues. Trimming stripped 0 bases from V and 5 bases from J, with 14 bases between. Germline V gene data show CDR1 as GTSNPN and CDR2 as SVGIG (reference sequence). The DNA for the CDR3 is TGTGCCTGGAGTGTAGGCGACGCGCCTGATCAGCCCCAGCATTTT. It translates to CAWSVGDAPDQPQHF.

The chain has TRBV7-3 and TRBJ2-3; D unresolved. The V end was cut by 3 bases, the J end by 6 bases, with 10 bases between. Germline values: CDR1 SGHTA, CDR2 FQGTGA. The CDR3 length is 13 residues. The CDR3 sequence is CASSFTSGDTQYF. CDR3 in DNA: TGTGCCAGCAGCTTCACAAGTGGGGATACGCAGTATTTT.

This chain joins TRBV6-2 or TRBV6-3 and TRBJ2-1; 14 bases match TRBD2. V lost 5 bases to trimming and J lost 9 bases; unmatched junction nucleotides: 3. CDR1 is MNHEY and CDR2 is SVGEGT in the germline V gene. This CDR3 comprises 14 residues. The CDR3 is CASSGLAGGFEQFF. The DNA of the CDR3 is TGTGCCAGCAGTGGACTAGCGGGGGGTTTTGAGCAGTTCTTC.

This chain joins TRBV2 and TRBJ2-1; 9 bases are a match to TRBD2. Germline V gene data show CDR1 as SNHLY and CDR2 as FYNNEI. V lost 10 bases and J lost 8; bases outside the gene matches: 12. This CDR3 has 14 residues. The CDR3 sequence is CATASGRRVDEQFF. The CDR3 nucleotides read TGTGCCACTGCGAGCGGGAGGCGTGTGGATGAGCAGTTCTTC.

There are many counts of this clonotype. The chain carries TRBV20-1 and TRBJ1-1; D ambiguous. Trimming pared 0 bases from V and 4 bases from J, leaving 9 bases between. CDR1 DFQATT and CDR2 SNEGSKA come from the germline V gene (reference sequence). The CDR3 is 13 amino acids. The CDR3 DNA reads as TGCAGTGCTAGAGATAAGGGTAGCACTGAAGCTTTCTTT. As protein: CSARDKGSTEAFF.

Remarks on this clonotype: A much larger clone sits a single nucleotide away, making a read error possible. This chain uses TRBV11-3 with TRBJ2-2; D possibly matches TRBD1 or TRBD2 (5 bases each). CDR1 and CDR2 from the germline V gene are SGHNT and YENEEA. The CDR3 length is 15 residues. Here the CDR3 reads CASSGGTLNTGELSF. CDR3 in DNA: TGTGCCAGCAGCGGTGGGACCCTGAACACCGGGGAGCTGTCTTTT.

The sample holds many counts of this clonotype. CDR3 sequence (DNA): TGTGCCAGCAGCTTGGGGACGGCGGATACGCAGTATTTT. Translating gives CASSLGTADTQYF. This chain joins TRBV5-5 and TRBJ2-3; no reliable D call. Trimming took 0 bases from V and 6 from J, leaving 8 bases between them. Germline V lookup: CDR1 SGHKS, CDR2 YYEKEE (reference sequence). The CDR3 contains 13 residues.

The chain uses TRBV6-2 or TRBV6-3 and TRBJ2-7, with 9 bases that match TRBD2. Germline lookup yields CDR1 MNHEY and CDR2 SVGEGT. The V and J ends lost 5 bases and 7 bases, in that order; junction bases with no gene match: 15. The CDR3 contains 16 residues. This CDR3 reads CASSALSGGLPREQYV. The CDR3 region has the DNA TGTGCCAGCAGTGCACTGAGCGGGGGGTTACCTAGGGAGCAGTACGTC.

This clonotype has just a few counts. The rearrangement uses TRBV30 and TRBJ2-1; 8 nucleotides agree with TRBD1. The CDR3 has 16 residues. CDR1 is GTSNPN, CDR2 SVGIG, per germline (reference sequence). V lost 0 bases, J lost 7 bases, and 11 bases stayed unmatched. The CDR3 region has the DNA TGTGCCTGGAGTGTACCTTACGGACAGGGTGAAAATGAGCAGTTCTTC. Translating it yields CAWSVPYGQGENEQFF.

This clonotype was seen many times. This chain uses TRBV7-2 with TRBJ2-7; 7 nucleotides match TRBD2. The CDR3 covers 14 residues. Germline assignment: CDR1 SGHTA and CDR2 FQGNSA. V trimming: 5 bases; J trimming: 5 bases; junction bases outside the gene matches: 9. DNA for the CDR3: TGTGCCAGCAGCATCCCCGGGAGGATCGACGAGCAGTACTTC. Amino acid sequence: CASSIPGRIDEQYF.

This clonotype has only a few counts. This chain uses TRBV20-1 with TRBJ2-1, with D tentatively TRBD2 (6 bases). Germline V gene sequence: CDR1 DFQATT, CDR2 SNEGSKA (reference sequence). Trimming pared 3 bases from V and 2 bases from J, leaving 17 bases between. The CDR3 length is 16 residues. CDR3 sequence reads: CSARGYGGNTYNEQFF. The DNA of the CDR3 is TGCAGTGCTAGGGGGTATGGGGGGAATACCTACAATGAGCAGTTCTTC.

The chain links TRBV29-1 to TRBJ2-1; 10 bases are a match to TRBD1. The V gene end was trimmed by 7 bases and the J gene end by 7 bases; junction bases not matched to a gene: 13. Germline V lookup: CDR1 SQVTM, CDR2 ANQGSEA. The CDR3 runs to 15 residues. CDR3 DNA: TGCAGCGGTCCGACCGGGACAGGGGACCTTAATGAGCAGTTCTTC. Its protein product is CSGPTGTGDLNEQFF.

The rearrangement joins TRBV12-3 or TRBV12-4 to TRBJ1-2; possibly TRBD1 for D (6 bases). Trimming left V 3 bases short and J 8 bases short, with 28 bases between. The CDR3 is 18 amino acids. CDR3 sequence reads: CASSFTPKPTGRQEGYTF. In nucleotides, the CDR3 is TGTGCCAGCAGTTTCACCCCAAAACCGACAGGCCGGCAGGAAGGCTACACCTTC.

This clonotype has ten or more counts. The chain employs TRBV11-3 and TRBJ2-7; 8 positions agree with TRBD1. CDR1 is SGHNT and CDR2 is YENEEA in the germline V gene. The CDR3 runs 15 residues. Germline trimming cut 5 bases from V and 5 bases from J; bases unmatched to any gene: 11. The CDR3 DNA sequence: TGTGCCAGCAGCAGCACGACAGGGGCCAGGGACGAGCAGTACGTC. Its translation is CASSSTTGARDEQYV.

Ten or more counts support this clonotype. The V call is TRBV30, the J call TRBJ1-4, with D perhaps matching TRBD1 (5 bases). CDR1 is GTSNPN and CDR2 is SVGIG in the germline V gene (reference sequence). V lost 1 base to trimming and J lost 4 bases, with 7 bases between them. The CDR3 consists of 13 residues. CDR3 sequence reads: CAWSGGHNEKLFF. The CDR3 coding sequence is TGTGCCTGGAGTGGGGGCCATAATGAAAAACTGTTTTTT.

The rearrangement links TRBV2 to TRBJ2-2; 12 bases map to TRBD2. The germline CDR1 and CDR2 sequences are SNHLY and FYNNEI. CDR3 length: 17 amino acids. V lost 5 bases, J lost 5 bases, and 9 bases stayed unmatched. CDR3 region: CASSRLAGAGRTGELFF. The CDR3 DNA reads TGTGCCAGCAGTCGACTAGCGGGGGCCGGAAGGACCGGGGAGCTGTTTTTT.

V is TRBV20-1 and J is TRBJ2-5; a weak D match, TRBD2 (7 bases). The CDR3 consists of 14 residues. CDR1 is DFQATT and CDR2 is SNEGSKA in the germline V gene (reference sequence). V was clipped by 3 bases and J by 5 bases, with 16 bases between them. The CDR3 DNA reads TGCAGTGCTAGCGTCCGGGGGAGGGGGGAGACCCAGTACTTC. This gives the protein CSASVRGRGETQYF.

This clonotype was seen at least ten times. This chain links TRBV5-8 with TRBJ2-5, with 8 bases aligning to TRBD2. This CDR3 is built from 15 residues. Germline assignment: CDR1 SGHTS and CDR2 YDEGEE. After removal of 4 bases from V and 5 bases from J, the junction contained 10 bases not matched to a gene. The CDR3 region is CASSRWELAVETQYF. DNA for the CDR3: TGTGCCAGCAGCCGGTGGGAACTAGCGGTCGAGACCCAGTACTTC. Full variable domain (outside the CDR3, taken from reference TRBV5-8 and TRBJ2-5): EAGVTQSPTHLIKTRGQQATLRCSPISGHTSVYWYQQALGLGLQFLLWYDEGEERNRGNFPPRFSGRQFPNYSSELNVNALELEDSALYLCASSRWELAVETQYFGPGTRLLVL.

This clonotype was found many times. This rearrangement joins TRBV11-2 to TRBJ2-1; D is unclear. This CDR3 has 13 residues. Germline-derived CDR1 and CDR2 are SGHAT and FQNNGV. Trimming removed 2 bases from V and 4 bases from J, with 6 bases in between. CDR3 nucleotides: TGTGCCAGCAGCTTAAGGCAGTACAATGAGCAGTTCTTC. Amino acid sequence: CASSLRQYNEQFF.

This clonotype has a handful of counts. The chain combines TRBV18 with TRBJ1-3; no firm D call. This CDR3 has 18 residues. The V gene lost 4 bases and the J gene lost 0 bases, with 19 bases spanning the gap. Germline lookup yields CDR1 KGHSH and CDR2 LQKENI. The CDR3 spells CASSQNEAGTSSGNTIYF. As DNA, the CDR3 is TGTGCCAGCTCACAAAACGAGGCCGGTACAAGCTCTGGAAACACCATATATTTT.

This clonotype has more than one count but fewer than ten. This chain links TRBV28 with TRBJ2-7; the D is unclear. Germline CDR1 MDHEN, CDR2 SYDVKM. The CDR3 contains 13 residues. V lost 5 bases and J 7 bases, leaving 15 bases between the germline ends. The CDR3 DNA follows: TGTGCCAGCAGTCGGCCCCGGAGCGATGAGCAGTACTTC. Its protein is CASSRPRSDEQYF.

The chain links TRBV7-3 to TRBJ2-7; D possibly uses TRBD1 or TRBD2 (5 bases each). V lost 6 bases, J lost 7 bases, and 13 bases lay in between. Germline loops: CDR1 SGHTA, CDR2 FQGTGA. The CDR3 is made up of 12 amino acids. The CDR3 is CASRSPEGEQYF. The CDR3 DNA reads TGTGCCAGCAGGTCTCCCGAGGGGGAGCAGTACTTC.